This T cell receptor (beta chain) emerged from a study of PD-L1 blockade in urothelial cancer. About the study: In about 2014, patients got going on atezolizumab, taking 1,200 mg intravenously every 3 weeks. About 85% of the roughly 30 patients comprised males who had bladder-origin urothelial cancer.

Quantities of FFPE tumor DNA were measured with amplified housekeeping genes. Measured with immunoSEQ multiplex PCR; TCRdb has only the in-frame clones, and not every one. Of more than 35,000 clones in the sample, roughly a third were seen once. Germline V gives CDR1 MDHEN, CDR2 SYDVKM. Losses at the gene ends were 5 bases for V and 0 bases for J; bases not matched to a gene: 4. The CDR3 extends over 16 amino acids. The sequence derives from a man aged 55-75 years with urothelial cancer. Sequences were derived from tumor tissue, sampled before atezolizumab (anti-PD-L1) treatment. This chain uses TRBV28 with TRBJ2-1; 10 bases line up with TRBD1. Here the CDR3 reads CASSPWTGGSYNEQFF. DNA for the CDR3: TGTGCCAGCAGTCCATGGACAGGGGGCTCCTACAATGAGCAGTTCTTC. The variable domain in full, completed from reference TRBV28 and TRBJ2-1, reads DVKVTQSSRYLVKRTGEKVFLECVQDMDHENMFWYRQDPGLGLRLIYFSYDVKMKEKGDIPEGYSVSREKKERFSLILESASTNQTSMYLCASSPWTGGSYNEQFFGPGTRLTVL.